These 25 T cell receptor beta chains were all obtained from the same sample, sequenced in a study of human T cells and chemical hapten exposure. Specified time point: pre-sensitization, week 0. Treatment meaning: therapeutic diphenylcyclopropenone sensitization with weekly scalp DPC. TCRdb recomputed calls from the RACE reads with MiXCR, one row per CDR3 protein. The profile shows more than 80,000 distinct CDR3 sequences, roughly 12% of them singletons. Sequenced here: whole blood, sampled in connection with sensitization to the hapten diphenylcyclopropenone (DPC). These receptors were collected from a woman in her 50s with alopecia areata. Some clones in this sample may be carry-over from other donors' samples.

This clonotype turned up a few times. This sequence joins TRBV7-2 and TRBJ2-1; TRBD1 matches 8 bases. V lost 6 bases and J lost 3; bases outside the gene matches: 4. This CDR3 has 14 residues. In germline, CDR1 is SGHTA, CDR2 FQGNSA. The CDR3 DNA follows: TGTGCCAGCAGGGGACAGGCGAACTACAATGAGCAGTTCTTC. Translation: CASRGQANYNEQFF. Supplemented by reference TRBV7-2 and TRBJ2-1, the full variable domain reads GAGVSQSPSNKVTEKGKDVELRCDPISGHTALYWYRQSLGQGLEFLIYFQGNSAPDKSGLPSDRFSAERTGGSVSTLTIQRTQQEDSAVYLCASRGQANYNEQFFGPGTRLTVL.

This clonotype occurred many times. This chain connects TRBV28 to TRBJ2-7, with D hard to call. This CDR3 is built from 11 residues. The ends were cut back, 5 bases at V and 3 bases at J, with 5 bases in the middle. Per the germline V gene, CDR1 is MDHEN and CDR2 is SYDVKM. CDR3 protein: CASSNSYEQYF. In DNA, the CDR3 is TGTGCCAGCAGTAACAGCTACGAGCAGTACTTC.

This clonotype has only a few counts. The chain has TRBV7-9 and TRBJ2-5; D possibly uses TRBD1 or TRBD2 (5 bases each). The V end lost 7 bases, the J end lost 5 bases, and 8 bases lay between the germline ends. The CDR3 is made up of 11 amino acids. Germline CDR1 is SEHNR and CDR2 is FQNEAQ (reference sequence). CDR3 loop: CASTRDETQYF. CDR3 DNA: TGTGCCAGCACTAGGGACGAGACCCAGTACTTC.

This chain connects TRBV3-1 to TRBJ1-4; a possible D gene is TRBD1 (6 bases). Trimming stripped 5 bases from V and 1 base from J, with 11 bases between. In germline, CDR1 is LGHDT, CDR2 YNNKEL (reference sequence). The CDR3 consists of 15 residues. As DNA, the CDR3 is TGTGCCAGCAGCTTACAGGGAGTAACTAATGAAAAACTGTTTTTT. Its translation: CASSLQGVTNEKLFF.

This clonotype has just a few counts. The rearrangement joins TRBV28 to TRBJ2-3; TRBD1 matches at 9 bases. The CDR3 totals 15 residues. V gave up 5 bases and J gave up 5 bases; unmatched junction bases: 8. Germline V gives CDR1 MDHEN, CDR2 SYDVKM. The CDR3 loop is CASSGTGMAQDTQYF. CDR3 DNA sequence: TGTGCCAGCAGTGGGACAGGGATGGCTCAAGATACGCAGTATTTT.

The V gene is TRBV7-6, the J gene TRBJ2-1; TRBD1 aligns across 9 bases. V trimming: 4 bases; J trimming: 8 bases; junction bases outside the gene matches: 9. CDR1 SGHVS and CDR2 FNYEAQ come from the germline V gene. The CDR3 runs 15 residues. Here the CDR3 reads CASSSGDRGMDEQFF. DNA of the CDR3: TGTGCCAGCAGCTCGGGAGACAGGGGGATGGATGAGCAGTTCTTC.

This clonotype came up a few times. The V and J genes are TRBV12-3 or TRBV12-4 and TRBJ2-3; D gene ambiguous. The length of the CDR3 is 14 residues. Trimming removed 8 bases from V and 6 bases from J, with 18 bases in between. CDR3 sequence: CASGPRPPLDTQYF. Here the CDR3 DNA reads TGTGCCAGCGGCCCCCGCCCGCCCCTGGATACGCAGTATTTT.

This clonotype showed up many times. The chain links TRBV11-2 to TRBJ2-1, with TRBD2 matching over 7 bases. Germline CDR1 SGHAT, CDR2 FQNNGV. The CDR3 covers 20 residues. The junction had 24 bases not matched to a gene; V was cut back by 3 bases and J by 7 bases. The CDR3 sequence: CASSFIKVGREGTTGNEQFF. In DNA, the CDR3 is TGTGCCAGCAGCTTCATAAAGGTTGGCAGGGAGGGAACTACGGGGAATGAGCAGTTCTTC.

The table lists this clonotype with a few counts. The chain combines TRBV7-6 with TRBJ2-3, with 7 bases fitting TRBD2. Germline V gene sequence: CDR1 SGHVS, CDR2 FNYEAQ. The CDR3 has 15 amino acids. J was trimmed by 0 bases and V by 8 bases; bases with no gene match: 8. As DNA, the CDR3 is TGTGCCAGCTGTAAGGCGGGAGTTAGCACAGATACGCAGTATTTT. It translates to CASCKAGVSTDTQYF.

This clonotype showed up just a few times. The chain uses TRBV28 and TRBJ1-2, with D maybe TRBD1 (6 bases). This CDR3 has 14 residues. Germline V gene data show CDR1 as MDHEN and CDR2 as SYDVKM. The ends were cut back, 3 bases at V and 3 bases at J, with 11 bases in the middle. This CDR3 is CASSLVQGDYGYTF. For the CDR3, the DNA is TGTGCCAGCAGTTTGGTACAGGGCGACTATGGCTACACCTTC.

This clonotype was found a few times. The genes are TRBV29-1 and TRBJ2-5; the match to TRBD2 covers 8 bases. The CDR3 is 13 residues long. Looked up from germline, CDR1 is SQVTM and CDR2 is ANQGSEA. V gave up 6 bases and J gave up 7 bases; unmatched junction bases: 10. Here the CDR3 reads CSVATPAGGTQYF. CDR3 DNA: TGCAGCGTAGCCACCCCGGCGGGAGGGACCCAGTACTTC.

The chain recombines TRBV7-2 with TRBJ2-1; D may be TRBD2 (6 bases). Looked up from germline, CDR1 is SGHTA and CDR2 is FQGNSA. The CDR3 runs 15 residues. Trimming left V 7 bases short and J 0 bases short, with 13 bases between. This chain's CDR3 is CASNSDYNSYNEQFF. DNA for the CDR3: TGTGCCAGCAACTCGGACTATAACTCCTACAATGAGCAGTTCTTC.

The chain combines TRBV12-3 or TRBV12-4 with TRBJ2-1, with TRBD1 matching 7 bases. The V segment lost 6 bases and the J segment 3 bases; nucleotides outside the gene matches: 8. This CDR3 is built from 15 residues. Written as DNA, the CDR3 is TGTGCCAGCAGCCCCAGGGGGTCTCTCTACAATGAGCAGTTCTTC. It is translated as CASSPRGSLYNEQFF.

This clonotype was recorded at least ten times. This rearrangement joins TRBV20-1 to TRBJ1-6; D is ambiguous. V was clipped by 0 bases and J by 4 bases, with 13 bases between them. The germline gives CDR1 DFQATT, CDR2 SNEGSKA (reference sequence). This CDR3 contains 16 residues. In nucleotides, the CDR3 is TGCAGTGCTAGAGATACGGCAGATACTTATAATTCACCCCTCCACTTT. Protein: CSARDTADTYNSPLHF.

The chain recombines TRBV11-3 with TRBJ2-1; 12 bases align to TRBD1. The J segment lost 7 bases and the V segment lost 7 bases, leaving 23 bases of the junction unmatched. The CDR3 totals 20 residues. Looked up from germline, CDR1 is SGHNT and CDR2 is YENEEA. CDR3 region: CASTCRYRDRGLRNCNEQFF. The CDR3 bases are TGTGCCAGCACCTGTCGTTACCGGGACAGGGGGCTTCGGAATTGTAATGAGCAGTTCTTC.

The V call is TRBV27, the J call TRBJ2-7; D possibly uses TRBD1 or TRBD2 (5 bases each). Germline V gene sequence: CDR1 MNHEY, CDR2 SMNVEV (reference sequence). Trimming left V 7 bases short and J 3 bases short, with 25 bases between. The CDR3 extends over 17 amino acids. CDR3 amino acids: CASTPSYGAAESYEQYF. CDR3 DNA sequence: TGTGCCAGCACCCCAAGTTACGGGGCCGCCGAAAGCTACGAGCAGTACTTC.

This clonotype was seen repeatedly, ten times or more. The chain links TRBV5-4 to TRBJ2-1, with unresolved D. The germline V and J ends were trimmed by 0 bases and 0 bases, with 7 bases remaining between them. CDR3 size: 15 residues. Germline loops: CDR1 SGHNT, CDR2 YYREEE (reference sequence). CDR3 in DNA: TGTGCCAGCAGCTTGGATCCCGACTCCTACAATGAGCAGTTCTTC. Protein: CASSLDPDSYNEQFF.

CDR3 amino acids: CASSLNWVNTEAFF. The CDR3 region has the DNA TGTGCCAGCAGCTTGAATTGGGTGAACACTGAAGCTTTCTTT. This chain joins TRBV5-6 and TRBJ1-1; D is unresolved. The CDR3 loop spans 14 amino acids. Germline V gives CDR1 SGHDT, CDR2 YYEEEE. V was cut by 1 base and J by 0 bases, with 7 bases left in between.

This clonotype was counted only a few times. This rearrangement joins TRBV28 to TRBJ2-3, with 11 nucleotides matching TRBD2. V was pared by 7 bases and J by 1 base, with 16 bases of the junction left unmatched. The CDR3 has 19 residues. Germline loops: CDR1 MDHEN, CDR2 SYDVKM. The CDR3 protein is CASTVGPGTSGYRTDTQYF. For the CDR3, the DNA is TGTGCCAGCACCGTTGGGCCTGGGACTAGCGGATACCGCACAGATACGCAGTATTTT.

The rearrangement links TRBV7-6 to TRBJ1-1, with D maybe TRBD1 (6 bases). The CDR3 length is 16 residues. Trimming cost V 3 bases and J 0 bases, with 14 bases left between them. CDR1 and CDR2 (germline): SGHVS, FNYEAQ. The DNA for the CDR3 is TGTGCCAGCAGCTTCGGGTTAGACAGGCTGAACACTGAAGCTTTCTTT. The encoded protein is CASSFGLDRLNTEAFF. Filled out from reference TRBV7-6 and TRBJ1-1, the complete variable domain reads GAGVSQSPRYKVTKRGQDVALRCDPISGHVSLYWYRQALGQGPEFLTYFNYEAQQDKSGLPNDRFSAERPEGSISTLTIQRTEQRDSAMYRCASSFGLDRLNTEAFFGQGTRLTVV.

The rearrangement joins TRBV4-1 to TRBJ2-3; TRBD2 aligns across 12 bases. The CDR3 covers 17 residues. Trimming cost V 4 bases and J 2 bases; bases outside gene matches: 7. From germline, CDR1 is MGHRA and CDR2 YSYEKL. For the CDR3, the DNA is TGCGCCAGCAGCCGGCTAGCGGGGGGGCTTAACACAGATACGCAGTATTTT. Residues: CASSRLAGGLNTDTQYF.

This clonotype was seen a handful of times. The chain is built from TRBV7-9 and TRBJ2-3; the D is unclear. V lost 3 bases and J 8 bases, leaving 6 bases between the germline ends. The CDR3 spans 11 residues. Germline lookup yields CDR1 SEHNR and CDR2 FQNEAQ (reference sequence). CDR3 coding DNA: TGTGCCAGCAGCTTGGGATCTACGCAGTATTTT. It yields the protein CASSLGSTQYF.

The chain joins TRBV5-1 to TRBJ1-1; no reliable D call. Germline lookup yields CDR1 SGHRS and CDR2 YFSETQ. The V and J ends lost 5 bases and 5 bases respectively, with 22 bases between them. The length of the CDR3 is 16 residues. For the CDR3, the DNA is TGCGCCAGCAGGGCCTTGATCGATATGACGGGGACTGAAGCTTTCTTT. As protein: CASRALIDMTGTEAFF. The variable domain in full, completed from reference TRBV5-1 and TRBJ1-1, reads KAGVTQTPRYLIKTRGQQVTLSCSPISGHRSVSWYQQTPGQGLQFLFEYFSETQRNKGNFPGRFSGRQFSNSRSEMNVSTLELGDSALYLCASRALIDMTGTEAFFGQGTRLTVV.

This rearrangement joins TRBV4-3 to TRBJ2-3; D is unclear. The CDR3 sequence is 11 residues long. Germline CDR1 and CDR2: LGHNA and YSLEER. The V end was cut by 0 bases, the J end by 5 bases, with 0 bases between. The CDR3 bases are TGCGCCAGCAGCCAAGAAGATACGCAGTATTTT. It yields the protein CASSQEDTQYF.

This clonotype was seen ten or more times. This rearrangement joins TRBV5-6 to TRBJ1-5, with 7 bases matching TRBD1. Trimming removed 0 bases from V and 6 bases from J; junction bases left unmatched: 3. This CDR3 has 14 residues. The germline V gene has CDR1 SGHDT and CDR2 YYEEEE. The CDR3 here is CASSLATGAQPQHF. For the CDR3, the DNA is TGTGCCAGCAGCTTGGCTACAGGGGCTCAGCCCCAGCATTTT.